What follows are 6 T cell receptor beta chains derived from one specimen sequenced in a study of T cells in Graves' hyperthyroidism and ophthalmopathy. Amplification yielded TCR beta CDR3 regions, with RNA transcripts as the source. The HTBI primer set served for first-round RT-PCR of the TCR CDR3. TCRdb analysed the multiplex PCR reads with MiXCR anew, one entry per CDR3 protein. This sample has 400,000 or so distinct CDR3 sequences, with approximately 14% found just once. The specimen sequenced was blood. The receptors shown here come from a woman aged 55-70 years with Graves' ophthalmopathy.

This clonotype has just a few counts. V usage is TRBV10-1 and J usage is TRBJ2-7, with 8 positions matching TRBD1. Trimming removed 9 bases from V and 4 bases from J; junction bases left unmatched: 11. CDR1 and CDR2 from the germline V gene are WNHNN and SYGVQD (reference sequence). This CDR3 is built from 14 residues. The CDR3, as DNA: TGCGCCAGTCTCCGGGACAGGAGTCCGTACGAGCAGTACTTC. It encodes CASLRDRSPYEQYF.

Worth noting for this clonotype: This may come from a read error, since a much larger clone is one base off. The CDR3 does not end in the conserved phenylalanine or tryptophan, so this is likely a read error. The genes are TRBV2 and TRBJ2-4; 11 nucleotides line up with TRBD2. The germline gives CDR1 SNHLY, CDR2 FYNNEI. V was clipped by 3 bases and J by 5 bases; unmatched bases: 9. The CDR3 runs 17 residues. CDR3 sequence (DNA): TGTGCCAGCAGTGAGATTAGCGGGAGGGCCAGAGAAAACATTCAGTACTTA. Translation gives CASSEISGRARENIQYL.

At least ten counts were recorded for this clonotype. The V and J genes are TRBV30 and TRBJ2-2; D remains unclear. CDR3 length: 14 residues. The germline V gene encodes CDR1 GTSNPN and CDR2 SVGIG (reference sequence). V lost 0 bases to trimming and J lost 4 bases, with 9 bases between them. CDR3 residues: CAWSVQRLTGELFF. CDR3 coding DNA: TGTGCCTGGAGTGTACAACGCCTCACCGGGGAGCTGTTTTTT.

This clonotype was observed at least ten times. The rearrangement uses TRBV7-9 and TRBJ2-1, with 13 nucleotides matching TRBD2. V lost 5 bases and J lost 8; bases outside the gene matches: 9. CDR1 and CDR2 (germline): SEHNR, FQNEAQ (reference sequence). This CDR3 region has 16 residues. CDR3 nucleotide sequence: TGTGCCAGCAGCACTCGGACTAGCGGGAGAAAGGATGAGCAGTTCTTC. Its protein product is CASSTRTSGRKDEQFF.

This clonotype was recorded a few times. This chain uses TRBV12-3 or TRBV12-4 with TRBJ2-7; 11 bases fit TRBD1. The junction had 8 bases not matched to a gene; V was cut back by 5 bases and J by 5 bases. CDR3 length: 15 residues. The DNA of the CDR3 is TGTGCCAGCAGTCAAGGGACAGGGGGTATCCACGAGCAGTACTTC. Its protein is CASSQGTGGIHEQYF.

The sample holds many counts of this clonotype. The genes are TRBV20-1 and TRBJ2-3; unclear D gene. V lost 1 base and J lost 0, with 8 bases in between. CDR1 DFQATT and CDR2 SNEGSKA come from the germline V gene (reference sequence). This CDR3 is 14 amino acids long. The CDR3 DNA sequence: TGCAGTGCTAGAGTGCGCCCAAGCACAGATACGCAGTATTTT. This sequence encodes CSARVRPSTDTQYF.